Each of the 25 T cell receptor beta chains below was sequenced from the same sample in a study of CD8 T cells in ankylosing spondylitis. General study points: Characteristic, it appeared, of ankylosing spondylitis blood was a TCR beta motif of about eight highly homologous variants.

These receptors lack a known antigen. TCRdb reanalysed the 5' RACE reads using MiXCR and keeps one entry per CDR3 protein. The sample yields roughly 670,000 distinct CDR3 sequences, around 20% seen once. Sample: blood, either unsorted or a sorted T cell fraction (not recorded which). The receptors were gathered from a male donor with ankylosing spondylitis.

This clonotype has more than one count but fewer than ten. The rearrangement uses TRBV4-2 and TRBJ2-3; D might be TRBD1 (5 bases). CDR1 and CDR2 from the germline V gene are LGHNA and YNFKEQ. The CDR3 length is 15 residues. V was shortened by 0 bases and J by 2 bases, with 9 bases between the two germline ends. The CDR3 reads CASSQDLQATDTQYF. DNA for the CDR3: TGTGCCAGCAGCCAAGACTTACAGGCCACAGATACGCAGTATTTT.

The table lists this clonotype with a few counts. The chain has TRBV20-1 and TRBJ1-5; D possibly corresponds to TRBD1 (5 bases). CDR1 is DFQATT, CDR2 SNEGSKA, per germline (reference sequence). The V and J ends lost 0 bases and 6 bases respectively, with 12 bases between them. The CDR3 loop spans 14 amino acids. The CDR3 DNA sequence: TGCAGTGCTAGAGAGGGGCCTAGTAGTCAGCCCCAGCATTTT. Its translation is CSAREGPSSQPQHF.

The rearrangement uses TRBV6-1 and TRBJ2-4; D perhaps matches TRBD2 (8 bases). Germline loops: CDR1 MNHNS, CDR2 SASEGT. This CDR3 is built from 13 residues. V lost 7 bases to trimming and J lost 9 bases, with 16 bases between them. CDR3: CASTGQAGGIQYF. The CDR3 DNA follows: TGTGCCAGCACCGGACAGGCGGGGGGCATTCAGTACTTC.

V is TRBV7-2 and J is TRBJ2-1; D gene unclear. Deletions cut 5 bases from V and 4 bases from J, with 18 bases between. CDR1 is SGHTA, CDR2 FQGNSA, per germline. The CDR3 extends over 16 amino acids. The CDR3 sequence: CASSPRLQYYYNEQFF. CDR3 sequence (DNA): TGTGCCAGCAGCCCAAGGCTACAGTATTATTACAATGAGCAGTTCTTC.

The V gene is TRBV7-2, the J gene TRBJ2-5; D possibly corresponds to TRBD1 (5 bases). Germline V CDR1 and CDR2: SGHTA, FQGNSA. V gave up 3 bases and J gave up 1 base, with 15 bases separating them. CDR3 length: 16 amino acids. CDR3 sequence: CASSLATLGAQETQYF. CDR3 bases: TGTGCCAGCAGCTTGGCTACATTAGGGGCCCAAGAGACCCAGTACTTC.

This clonotype has only a few counts. J is TRBJ1-5 and V is TRBV18, with 7 nucleotides matching TRBD1. This CDR3 spans 15 amino acids. Germline V CDR1 and CDR2: KGHSH, LQKENI. With 0 bases clipped from V and 7 bases from J, the junction kept 6 bases outside the gene matches. DNA for the CDR3: TGTGCCAGCTCACCACCGACAGGGAAAGGGCAGCCCCAGCATTTT. This encodes CASSPPTGKGQPQHF.

This clonotype was seen a handful of times. J is TRBJ2-3 and V is TRBV5-1; TRBD2 aligns across 11 bases. The CDR3 totals 16 residues. The V segment lost 5 bases and the J segment 4 bases; nucleotides outside the gene matches: 9. Looked up from germline, CDR1 is SGHRS and CDR2 is YFSETQ. The CDR3 DNA reads as TGCGCCAGCAGATTCGTAGCGGGAGGGCCCCCAGATACGCAGTATTTT. The encoded protein is CASRFVAGGPPDTQYF. Using reference TRBV5-1 and TRBJ2-3 for the parts outside the CDR3, the full variable domain is KAGVTQTPRYLIKTRGQQVTLSCSPISGHRSVSWYQQTPGQGLQFLFEYFSETQRNKGNFPGRFSGRQFSNSRSEMNVSTLELGDSALYLCASRFVAGGPPDTQYFGPGTRLTVL.

This clonotype was detected many times. This chain uses TRBV20-1 with TRBJ2-7; TRBD2 agrees at 8 bases. The CDR3 totals 16 residues. The germline V gene encodes CDR1 DFQATT and CDR2 SNEGSKA (reference sequence). With 5 bases clipped from V and 4 bases from J, the junction kept 16 bases outside the gene matches. The CDR3 coding sequence is TGCAGTGCTCTACCGACGGTAGCGGGGTCCTTATACGAGCAGTACTTC. It codes for CSALPTVAGSLYEQYF.

The chain has TRBV5-6 and TRBJ1-1; possibly TRBD1 for D (6 bases). Germline V lookup: CDR1 SGHDT, CDR2 YYEEEE. CDR3 size: 16 residues. V was clipped by 4 bases and J by 2 bases, with 18 bases between them. The CDR3 loop reads CASSPGVGAPNTEAFF. In DNA form, the CDR3 reads TGTGCCAGCAGCCCCGGTGTGGGGGCCCCTAACACTGAAGCTTTCTTT.

This chain joins TRBV3-1 and TRBJ1-2; D is unclear. The CDR3 has 15 amino acids. With 4 bases removed from V and 3 bases from J, the gap between germline ends came to 15 bases. The V gene's germline CDR1 is LGHDT and CDR2 YNNKEL (reference sequence). CDR3 loop: CASSPRYEGDYGYTF. CDR3 DNA sequence: TGTGCCAGCAGCCCCCGTTATGAGGGCGACTATGGCTACACCTTC.

This clonotype was detected only a few times. The rearrangement uses TRBV5-1 and TRBJ2-3; TRBD2 aligns across 8 bases. Per germline, CDR1 SGHRS and CDR2 YFSETQ. Unmatched junction bases numbered 6, after V lost 1 base and J lost 5 bases. The CDR3 has 15 residues. CDR3 sequence (DNA): TGCGCCAGCAGCTTGCGGGGGGGCCCGGGAGATACGCAGTATTTT. It encodes CASSLRGGPGDTQYF.

The CDR3 loop reads CASTLGGLGNNEQFF. DNA of the CDR3: TGTGCCAGCACCCTAGGGGGGTTGGGTAACAATGAGCAGTTCTTC. V and J are TRBV12-3 or TRBV12-4 and TRBJ2-1, with D tentatively TRBD1 or TRBD2 (6 bases each). CDR3 length: 15 residues. Deletions cut 7 bases from V and 5 bases from J, with 18 bases between.

This clonotype was seen only a few times. V is TRBV12-3 or TRBV12-4 and J is TRBJ2-7, with D tentatively TRBD1 (6 bases). V lost 5 bases to trimming and J lost 6 bases, with 14 bases between them. This CDR3 region has 13 residues. The CDR3 region is CASSTGYPGEQYF. The CDR3 DNA reads as TGTGCCAGCAGTACAGGGTACCCCGGCGAGCAGTACTTC.

This chain links TRBV9 with TRBJ1-2; D is ambiguous. Germline lookup yields CDR1 SGDLS and CDR2 YYNGEE. This CDR3 has 14 residues. Trimming took off 4 bases at V and 2 bases at J, with 12 bases between the two ends. The DNA of the CDR3 is TGTGCCAGCAGCCTACGGACGGAGAACTATGGCTACACCTTC. Translated, it gives CASSLRTENYGYTF.

The chain joins TRBV10-2 to TRBJ2-7; 9 bases line up with TRBD2. The CDR3 contains 15 residues. The junction had 7 bases not matched to a gene; V was cut back by 3 bases and J by 4 bases. The germline CDR1 and CDR2 sequences are WSHSY and SAAADI. The CDR3 bases are TGCGCCAGCAGTGATTCTCTAGCGGGGTCTTACGAGCAGTACTTC. The encoded protein is CASSDSLAGSYEQYF.

The table lists this clonotype with a few counts. The chain has TRBV20-1 and TRBJ2-7, with TRBD2 matching over 7 bases. J was trimmed by 1 base and V by 4 bases; bases with no gene match: 10. The length of the CDR3 is 15 residues. Germline V gene lookup returns CDR1 DFQATT and CDR2 SNEGSKA (reference sequence). The CDR3 sequence: CSAIRLALSSYEQYF. The CDR3 coding sequence is TGCAGTGCTATAAGACTAGCCCTCAGTTCCTACGAGCAGTACTTC.

This clonotype was counted only a few times. This chain links TRBV5-1 with TRBJ2-2, with D maybe TRBD2 (6 bases). Trimming cost V 2 bases and J 3 bases, with 8 bases left between them. The CDR3 covers 14 residues. Germline CDR1 is SGHRS and CDR2 is YFSETQ. The chain's CDR3 is CASSFSGHTGELFF. The CDR3 coding sequence is TGCGCCAGCAGCTTTAGCGGCCACACCGGGGAGCTGTTTTTT.

The V call is TRBV4-1, the J call TRBJ2-3; 9 bases match TRBD2. The CDR3 covers 16 residues. The V and J ends lost 5 bases and 5 bases, in that order; junction bases with no gene match: 11. Per the germline V gene, CDR1 is MGHRA and CDR2 is YSYEKL. The CDR3 DNA reads TGCGCCAGCAGCGCTAGCGGGGTATCTGGGGGAGATACGCAGTATTTT. Amino acid sequence: CASSASGVSGGDTQYF.

This clonotype has only a few counts. The J gene is TRBJ1-2, the V gene TRBV27, with D possibly being TRBD1 (5 bases). Germline V lookup: CDR1 MNHEY, CDR2 SMNVEV (reference sequence). V was cut by 6 bases and J by 0 bases, with 14 bases left in between. The CDR3 contains 15 residues. The CDR3 loop is CASRGPQQANYGYTF. CDR3 nucleotide sequence: TGTGCCAGCAGGGGGCCCCAACAGGCTAACTATGGCTACACCTTC.

The chain carries TRBV29-1 and TRBJ2-2; D is uncertain. CDR1 and CDR2 from the germline V gene are SQVTM and ANQGSEA. V shed 0 bases and J shed 8 bases, with 7 bases lying between them. The CDR3 spans 12 residues. This chain's CDR3 is CSVEDLVGELFF. The CDR3 coding sequence is TGCAGCGTTGAAGATTTGGTAGGGGAGCTGTTTTTT.

This chain joins TRBV10-3 and TRBJ2-7, with D possibly being TRBD2 (6 bases). V dropped 2 bases and J dropped 1 base, with 9 bases sitting between them. Germline values: CDR1 ENHRY, CDR2 SYGVKD. This CDR3 has 14 amino acids. In DNA, the CDR3 is TGTGCCATCAGTGAGAGTAGCGGTTCCTACGAGCAGTACTTC. Translation gives CAISESSGSYEQYF.

There are a few counts of this clonotype. The CDR3 protein is CASSRRGGSTDTQYF. CDR3 nucleotide sequence: TGCGCCAGCAGCAGGCGAGGCGGCAGCACAGATACGCAGTATTTT. The chain employs TRBV5-1 and TRBJ2-3; D remains ambiguous. Germline V gene data show CDR1 as SGHRS and CDR2 as YFSETQ. V was cut by 4 bases and J by 0 bases, with 12 bases left in between. The CDR3 has 15 residues.

This clonotype was detected a few times. This chain connects TRBV9 to TRBJ2-5, with 9 nucleotides matching TRBD2. Trimming removed 0 bases from V and 5 bases from J; junction bases left unmatched: 11. The CDR3 runs to 17 residues. Germline V CDR1 and CDR2: SGDLS, YYNGEE. This chain's CDR3 is CASSVGLAGFYVETQYF. In DNA, the CDR3 is TGTGCCAGCAGCGTAGGGCTAGCGGGGTTTTACGTTGAGACCCAGTACTTC.

This clonotype was seen a handful of times. The CDR3 DNA reads as TGTGCCAGCAGCGAAGGGACAGGGGCTAATCAGCCCCAGCATTTT. Protein sequence: CASSEGTGANQPQHF. The gene calls are TRBV11-3 and TRBJ1-5; 10 bases are shared with TRBD1. Unmatched junction bases numbered 5, after V lost 5 bases and J lost 4 bases. The length of the CDR3 is 15 residues. Germline V lookup: CDR1 SGHNT, CDR2 YENEEA.

The chain combines TRBV5-1 with TRBJ2-6, with TRBD1 matching 9 bases. Germline V lookup: CDR1 SGHRS, CDR2 YFSETQ. V was pared by 2 bases and J by 0 bases, with 9 bases of the junction left unmatched. The CDR3 totals 19 residues. The CDR3 sequence: CASSLETGTGNSGANVLTF. As DNA, the CDR3 is TGCGCCAGCAGCTTAGAGACCGGGACAGGGAACTCTGGGGCCAACGTCCTGACTTTC.